This T cell receptor (beta chain) was found in a study of radiotherapy plus CTLA-4 blockade in lung cancer. The germline V gene encodes CDR1 MNHEY and CDR2 SVGAGI. Deletions cut 2 bases from V and 2 bases from J, with 10 bases between. There are 14 residues in the CDR3. Data came from immunoSEQ multiplex PCR; TCRdb stores just in-frame clones and leaves some out. Of over 100,000 clones detected, roughly 86% appear once; the ten largest clones hold 2.5% to 3.5%. This clone was recorded only once. The receptor was isolated from a human donor with non-small cell lung cancer that progressed on radiotherapy plus ipilimumab. Some clones in this sample may be carry-over from other donors' samples. This chain uses TRBV6-5 with TRBJ2-7; D gene ambiguous. Sequenced material: peripheral blood, taken from a patient treated with radiotherapy plus ipilimumab. The CDR3 is CASSYGPGTYEQYF. DNA of the CDR3: TGTGCCAGCAGTTACGGTCCAGGTACCTACGAGCAGTACTTC.